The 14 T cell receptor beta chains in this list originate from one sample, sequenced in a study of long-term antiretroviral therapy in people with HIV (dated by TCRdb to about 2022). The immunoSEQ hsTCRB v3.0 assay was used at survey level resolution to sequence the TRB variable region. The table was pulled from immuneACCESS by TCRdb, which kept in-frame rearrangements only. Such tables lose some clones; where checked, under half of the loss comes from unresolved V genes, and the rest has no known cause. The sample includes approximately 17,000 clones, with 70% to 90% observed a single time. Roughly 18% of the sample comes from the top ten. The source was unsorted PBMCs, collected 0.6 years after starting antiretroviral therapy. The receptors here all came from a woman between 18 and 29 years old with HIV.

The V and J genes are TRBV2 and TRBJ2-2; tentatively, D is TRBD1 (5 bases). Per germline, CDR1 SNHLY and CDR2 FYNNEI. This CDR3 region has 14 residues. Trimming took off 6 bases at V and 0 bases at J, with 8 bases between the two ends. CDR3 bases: TGTGCCAGCAGCAGGGCCTCGAACACCGGGGAGCTGTTTTTT. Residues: CASSRASNTGELFF.

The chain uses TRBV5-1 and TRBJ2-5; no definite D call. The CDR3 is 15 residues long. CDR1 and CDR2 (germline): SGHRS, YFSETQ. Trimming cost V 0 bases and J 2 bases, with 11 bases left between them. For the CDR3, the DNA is TGCGCCAGCAGCTTGGAACGGGCTGGTCAAGAGACCCAGTACTTC. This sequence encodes CASSLERAGQETQYF.

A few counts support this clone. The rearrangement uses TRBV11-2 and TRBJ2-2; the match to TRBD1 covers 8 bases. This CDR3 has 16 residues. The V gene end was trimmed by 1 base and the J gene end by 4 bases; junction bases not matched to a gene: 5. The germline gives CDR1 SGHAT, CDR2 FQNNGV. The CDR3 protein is CASSLADRGRTGELFF. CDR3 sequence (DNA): TGTGCCAGCAGCTTAGCCGACAGGGGTCGCACCGGGGAGCTGTTTTTT.

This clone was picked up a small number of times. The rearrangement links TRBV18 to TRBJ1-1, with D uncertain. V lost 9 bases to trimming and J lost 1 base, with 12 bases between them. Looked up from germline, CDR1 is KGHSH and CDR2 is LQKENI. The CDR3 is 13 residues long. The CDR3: CASASAENTEAFF. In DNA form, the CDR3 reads TGTGCCAGTGCGTCGGCGGAGAACACTGAAGCTTTCTTT.

The DNA for the CDR3 is TGTGCCAGCAGCTCCCAGGGAGGGGGAAATTCACCCCTCCACTTT. It is translated as CASSSQGGGNSPLHF. The chain combines TRBV7-2 with TRBJ1-6; TRBD1 is a possible D gene (6 bases). CDR3 length: 15 amino acids. Germline loops: CDR1 SGHTA, CDR2 FQGNSA. The germline V and J ends were trimmed by 4 bases and 7 bases, with 14 bases remaining between them.

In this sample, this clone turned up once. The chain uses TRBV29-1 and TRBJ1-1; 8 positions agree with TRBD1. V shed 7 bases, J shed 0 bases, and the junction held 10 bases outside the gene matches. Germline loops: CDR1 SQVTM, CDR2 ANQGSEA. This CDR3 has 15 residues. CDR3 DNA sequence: TGCAGCGCCCCCGGGACAGGAGTAATGAACACTGAAGCTTTCTTT. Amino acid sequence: CSAPGTGVMNTEAFF.

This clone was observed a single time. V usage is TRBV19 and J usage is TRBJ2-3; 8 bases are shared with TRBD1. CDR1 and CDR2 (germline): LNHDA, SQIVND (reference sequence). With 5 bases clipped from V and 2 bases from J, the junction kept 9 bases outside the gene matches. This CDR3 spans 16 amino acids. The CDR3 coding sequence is TGTGCCAGTAGTGCCCCGGGACAGGATTTCACAGATACGCAGTATTTT. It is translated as CASSAPGQDFTDTQYF.

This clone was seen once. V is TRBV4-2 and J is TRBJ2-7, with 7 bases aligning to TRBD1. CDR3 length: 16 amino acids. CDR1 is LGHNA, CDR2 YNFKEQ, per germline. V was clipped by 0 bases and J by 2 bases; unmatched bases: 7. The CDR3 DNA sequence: TGTGCCAGCAGCCAAGATACAGACAGGGCCCCCTACGAGCAGTACTTC. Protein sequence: CASSQDTDRAPYEQYF.

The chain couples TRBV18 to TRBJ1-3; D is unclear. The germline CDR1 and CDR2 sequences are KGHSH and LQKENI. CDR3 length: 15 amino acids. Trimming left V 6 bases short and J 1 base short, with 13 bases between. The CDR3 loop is CASSRDSPSGNTIYF. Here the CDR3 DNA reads TGTGCCAGCTCGCGAGATAGTCCATCTGGAAACACCATATATTTT. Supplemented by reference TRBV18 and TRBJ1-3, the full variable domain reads NAGVMQNPRHLVRRRGQEARLRCSPMKGHSHVYWYRQLPEEGLKFMVYLQKENIIDESGMPKERFSAEFPKEGPSILRIQQVVRGDSAAYFCASSRDSPSGNTIYFGEGSWLTVV.

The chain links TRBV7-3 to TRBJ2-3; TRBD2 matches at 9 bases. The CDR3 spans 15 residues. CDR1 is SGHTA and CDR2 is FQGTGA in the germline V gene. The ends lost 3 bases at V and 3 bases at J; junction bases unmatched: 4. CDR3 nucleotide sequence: TGTGCCAGCAGCTTTGACGCGGGGGGGACAGATACGCAGTATTTT. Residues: CASSFDAGGTDTQYF.

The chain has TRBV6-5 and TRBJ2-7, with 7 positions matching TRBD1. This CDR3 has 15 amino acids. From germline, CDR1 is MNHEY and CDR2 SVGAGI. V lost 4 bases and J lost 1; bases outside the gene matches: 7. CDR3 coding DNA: TGTGCCAGCAGTTTGGGACAGAGTGGGTCCTACGAGCAGTACTTC. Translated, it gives CASSLGQSGSYEQYF.

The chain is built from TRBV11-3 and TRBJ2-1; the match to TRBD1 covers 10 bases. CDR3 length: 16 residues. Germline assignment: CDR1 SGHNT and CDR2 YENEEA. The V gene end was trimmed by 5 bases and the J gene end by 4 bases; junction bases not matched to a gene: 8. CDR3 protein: CASSTRDRGSYNEQFF. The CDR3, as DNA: TGTGCCAGCAGCACGAGGGACAGGGGATCTTACAATGAGCAGTTCTTC. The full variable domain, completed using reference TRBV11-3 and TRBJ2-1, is EAGVVQSPRYKIIEKKQPVAFWCNPISGHNTLYWYLQNLGQGPELLIRYENEEAVDDSQLPKDRFSAERLKGVDSTLKIQPAELGDSAVYLCASSTRDRGSYNEQFFGPGTRLTVL.

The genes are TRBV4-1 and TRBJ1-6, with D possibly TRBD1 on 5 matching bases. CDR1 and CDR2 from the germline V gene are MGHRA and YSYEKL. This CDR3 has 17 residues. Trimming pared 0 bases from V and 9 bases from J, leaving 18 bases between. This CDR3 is CASSQDSGGGGGSPLHF. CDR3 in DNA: TGCGCCAGCAGCCAAGATTCCGGCGGGGGGGGTGGTTCACCCCTCCACTTT.

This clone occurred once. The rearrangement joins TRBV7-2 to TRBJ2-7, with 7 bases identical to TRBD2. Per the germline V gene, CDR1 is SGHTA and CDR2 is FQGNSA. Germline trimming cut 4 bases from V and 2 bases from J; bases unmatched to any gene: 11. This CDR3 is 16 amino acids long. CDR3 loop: CASSSSGLARTYEQYF. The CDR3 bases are TGTGCCAGCAGCTCTAGCGGACTGGCACGGACCTACGAGCAGTACTTC.